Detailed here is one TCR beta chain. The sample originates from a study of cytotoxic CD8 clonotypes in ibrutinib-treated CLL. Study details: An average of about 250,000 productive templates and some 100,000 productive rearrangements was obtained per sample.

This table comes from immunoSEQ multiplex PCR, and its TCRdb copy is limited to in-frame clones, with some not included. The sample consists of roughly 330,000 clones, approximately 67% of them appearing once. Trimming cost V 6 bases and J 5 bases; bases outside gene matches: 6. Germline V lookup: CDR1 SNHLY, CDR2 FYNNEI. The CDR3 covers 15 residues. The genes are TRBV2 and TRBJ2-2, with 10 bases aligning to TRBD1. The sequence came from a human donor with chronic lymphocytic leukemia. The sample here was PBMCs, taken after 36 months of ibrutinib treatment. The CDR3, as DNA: TGTGCCAGCAGAGACAGGGGGCAGGGGACCGGGGAGCTGTTTTTT. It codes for CASRDRGQGTGELFF. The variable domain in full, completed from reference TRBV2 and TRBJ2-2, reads EPEVTQTPSHQVTQMGQEVILRCVPISNHLYFYWYRQILGQKVEFLVSFYNNEISEKSEIFDDQFSVERPDGSNFTLKIRSTKLEDSAMYFCASRDRGQGTGELFFGEGSRLTVL.